This T cell receptor beta chain was observed in a study of blood T cell repertoires in COVID-19. Study overall: Samples taken during acute and convalescent COVID-19 were collected in the United States, Italy and Spain.

CDR3 length: 13 residues. With V trimmed by 4 bases and J by 7 bases, 6 bases remained unmatched. Germline V lookup: CDR1 LGHNA, CDR2 YSLEER. Under the authors' procedure: Reference gene primer amplification gave nucleated cell count estimates. Profiling relied on immunoSEQ multiplex PCR, and the TCRdb table lists in-frame clones only, not all of them. V and J calls and clone size come straight from that table; D and trimming were deduced from the DNA. The sample records about 200,000 clones, around 85% being singletons. The recovered donors of Cohort 3 showed two negative PCRs, clearance, or symptom resolution.

This rearrangement joins TRBV4-3 to TRBJ2-5, with 7 bases matching TRBD1. The source of this sequence is a man aged 35-49 years who had recovered from COVID-19. The sequencing sample was made of PBMCs or T cells enriched from blood (not recorded which). CDR3 bases: TGCGCCAGCAGCCGCGACAGGGTAGGGACCCAGTACTTC. Protein sequence: CASSRDRVGTQYF.